This T cell receptor (beta chain) was documented in a study of technical replicates of blood from four donors. Germline V gives CDR1 SNHLY, CDR2 FYNNEI. This CDR3 spans 15 amino acids. Between the trimmed V and J ends, which lost 4 bases and 10 bases, there was a span of 20 bases. Clones were read by immunoSEQ multiplex PCR, and TCRdb kept only the in-frame ones, dropping some. The sample lists tens of thousands of clones; over 90% were seen once. The chain combines TRBV2 with TRBJ2-1; D perhaps matches TRBD1 (6 bases). Sequenced material: PBMCs. The sequence was collected from a human donor in good health. Some clones in this sample may be carry-over from other donors' samples. In DNA form, the CDR3 reads TGTGCCAGCAGTGTATTTGGGGGCCAGCAAGCGGAGCAGTTCTTC. This translates into CASSVFGGQQAEQFF.